The 8 T cell receptor beta chains given below trace back to one sample, sequenced in a study of blood T cell repertoires in COVID-19. Libraries were prepared by immunoSEQ multiplex PCR; TCRdb keeps only in-frame clonotypes and omits some of them. The data hold around 150,000 clones, with 70% to 85% observed a single time. Sequenced: peripheral blood. The receptors here all came from a woman between 40 and 55 years old with COVID-19, enrolled during active disease.

The chain is built from TRBV19 and TRBJ1-5, with TRBD1 matching 7 bases. This CDR3 spans 13 amino acids. V was pared by 7 bases and J by 6 bases, with 6 bases of the junction left unmatched. The germline V gene encodes CDR1 LNHDA and CDR2 SQIVND (reference sequence). CDR3 in amino acids: CASTTDRVQPQHF. The CDR3 nucleotides read TGTGCCAGTACCACAGACAGGGTTCAGCCCCAGCATTTT.

Only a few counts were recorded for this clone. The chain joins TRBV5-4 to TRBJ2-1; unclear D gene. From germline, CDR1 is SGHNT and CDR2 YYREEE (reference sequence). This CDR3 has 14 residues. The V end was cut by 0 bases, the J end by 1 base, with 5 bases between. CDR3 region: CASSLGDSYNEQFF. CDR3 DNA sequence: TGTGCCAGCAGCTTGGGAGATTCCTACAATGAGCAGTTCTTC.

This chain uses TRBV7-9 with TRBJ1-3; TRBD1 aligns across 8 bases. The CDR3 has 14 residues. V gave up 5 bases and J gave up 3 bases; unmatched junction bases: 3. Germline V gene sequence: CDR1 SEHNR, CDR2 FQNEAQ (reference sequence). The CDR3 here is CASSRGQGGNTIYF. The CDR3 DNA is TGTGCCAGCAGCCGAGGACAGGGTGGAAACACCATATATTTT.

V is TRBV3-1 (or the pseudogene TRBV3-2) and J is TRBJ2-3; 7 nucleotides align to TRBD1. The CDR3 sequence is 16 residues long. V trimming: 4 bases; J trimming: 1 base; junction bases outside the gene matches: 8. Germline values: CDR1 LGHDT, CDR2 YNNKEL (reference sequence). CDR3 protein: CASSPTGDKRTDTQYF. Written as DNA, the CDR3 is TGTGCCAGCAGCCCCACAGGGGATAAGCGCACAGATACGCAGTATTTT.

This chain links TRBV6-5 with TRBJ1-2, with TRBD1 as a possible D gene (6 bases). The CDR3 is 13 residues long. Germline V CDR1 and CDR2: MNHEY, SVGAGI. Between the trimmed V and J ends, which lost 10 bases and 4 bases, there was a span of 16 bases. DNA for the CDR3: TGTGCCATCAATTGGCAGGGGACCTATGGCTACACCTTC. Encoded protein: CAINWQGTYGYTF.

The V gene is TRBV7-9, the J gene TRBJ2-5, with D possibly being TRBD2 (7 bases). Trimming cost V 6 bases and J 4 bases, with 21 bases left between them. Per the germline V gene, CDR1 is SEHNR and CDR2 is FQNEAQ (reference sequence). The length of the CDR3 is 16 residues. The CDR3, as DNA: TGTGCCAGCAGACCCGTCGCGGGGGCCGCGGGAGAGACCCAGTACTTC. It codes for CASRPVAGAAGETQYF.

This chain links TRBV27 with TRBJ2-3; 9 nucleotides align to TRBD2. The CDR3 spans 17 residues. With 1 base clipped from V and 0 bases from J, the junction kept 5 bases outside the gene matches. The germline V gene has CDR1 MNHEY and CDR2 SMNVEV (reference sequence). For the CDR3, the DNA is TGTGCCAGCAGTTTATTGGGTAGCGGGGGTAGCACAGATACGCAGTATTTT. Translation: CASSLLGSGGSTDTQYF.

V gene TRBV18 combines with J gene TRBJ2-6; tentatively, D is TRBD2 (5 bases). The germline V gene encodes CDR1 KGHSH and CDR2 LQKENI. This CDR3 is 20 amino acids long. V was cut by 1 base and J by 0 bases, with 19 bases left in between. For the CDR3, the DNA is TGTGCCAGCTCACCACGCAAGACTATGACCGTTGTCTCTGGGGCCAACGTCCTGACTTTC. Translated, it gives CASSPRKTMTVVSGANVLTF.